Following are 5 T cell receptor beta chains from one sample sequenced in a study of blood T cell repertoires in COVID-19. This table comes from immunoSEQ multiplex PCR, and its TCRdb copy is limited to in-frame clones, with some not included. Seen here are approximately 100,000 clones, 84% observed once, and the top ten hold 26%. The material sequenced was peripheral blood. The source of these receptors is a man aged 60-69 years with acute or convalescent COVID-19.

In its sample, this clone was seen a few times. This chain connects TRBV6-6 to TRBJ1-5, with unresolved D. The CDR3 sequence is 12 residues long. V lost 7 bases and J 6 bases, leaving 10 bases between the germline ends. The V gene's germline CDR1 is MNHNY and CDR2 SVGAGI (reference sequence). The CDR3 coding sequence is TGTGCCAGCAACCCCCCCGGTCAGCCCCAGCATTTT. Its protein is CASNPPGQPQHF.

This sequence joins TRBV29-1 and TRBJ1-1; 10 positions match TRBD1. Trimming cost V 4 bases and J 0 bases; bases outside gene matches: 5. This CDR3 is built from 15 residues. From germline, CDR1 is SQVTM and CDR2 ANQGSEA. The CDR3 DNA reads TGCAGCGTTGGGACAGGGGGGATCATGAACACTGAAGCTTTCTTT. It codes for CSVGTGGIMNTEAFF.

This clone was counted a few times. This chain links TRBV5-6 with TRBJ1-2; D remains ambiguous. Trimming took off 0 bases at V and 5 bases at J, with 5 bases between the two ends. CDR3 length: 12 amino acids. CDR1 is SGHDT, CDR2 YYEEEE, per germline. The CDR3 DNA sequence: TGTGCCAGCAGCTTGGCGGGTTATGGCTACACCTTC. Translated, it gives CASSLAGYGYTF.

This clone appeared once. The V gene is TRBV14, the J gene TRBJ2-1; D is possibly TRBD1 (6 bases). CDR1 SGHDN and CDR2 FVKESK come from the germline V gene. The ends were cut back, 4 bases at V and 1 base at J, with 11 bases in the middle. The CDR3 length is 15 residues. The CDR3 reads CASSLLDSSYNEQFF. CDR3 DNA: TGTGCCAGCAGCCTCCTGGACAGTTCCTACAATGAGCAGTTCTTC.

A single count supports this clone. The chain couples TRBV15 to TRBJ2-3; 9 bases map to TRBD2. Germline assignment: CDR1 LNHNV and CDR2 YYDKDF (reference sequence). J gave up 2 bases and V 5 bases, and 11 bases lay outside the gene matches. The CDR3 sequence is 17 residues long. This chain's CDR3 is CATSPGASGANTDTQYF. CDR3 coding DNA: TGTGCCACCAGCCCAGGGGCTAGCGGGGCTAACACAGATACGCAGTATTTT. The whole variable domain, remainder taken from reference TRBV15 and TRBJ2-3, is DAMVIQNPRYQVTQFGKPVTLSCSQTLNHNVMYWYQQKSSQAPKLLFHYYDKDFNNEADTPDNFQSRRPNTSFCFLDIRSPGLGDTAMYLCATSPGASGANTDTQYFGPGTRLTVL.